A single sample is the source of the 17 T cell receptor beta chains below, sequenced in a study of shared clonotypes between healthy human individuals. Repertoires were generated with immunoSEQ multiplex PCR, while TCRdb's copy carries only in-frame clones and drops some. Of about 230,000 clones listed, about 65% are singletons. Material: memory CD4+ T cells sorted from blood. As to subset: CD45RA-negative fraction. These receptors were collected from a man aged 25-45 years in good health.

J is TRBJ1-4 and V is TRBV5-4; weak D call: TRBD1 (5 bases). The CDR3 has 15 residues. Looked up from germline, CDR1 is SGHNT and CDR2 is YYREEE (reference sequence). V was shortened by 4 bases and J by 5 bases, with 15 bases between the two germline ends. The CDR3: CASSVGGGGNEKLFF. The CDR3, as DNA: TGTGCCAGCAGCGTGGGGGGTGGCGGGAATGAAAAACTGTTTTTT.

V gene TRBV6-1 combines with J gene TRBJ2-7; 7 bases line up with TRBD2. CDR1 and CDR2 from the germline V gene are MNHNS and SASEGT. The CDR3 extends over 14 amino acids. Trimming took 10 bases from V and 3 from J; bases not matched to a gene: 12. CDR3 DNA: TGTGCCACCAGCGGGGCTAGCGGAGGCTACGAGCAGTACTTC. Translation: CATSGASGGYEQYF.

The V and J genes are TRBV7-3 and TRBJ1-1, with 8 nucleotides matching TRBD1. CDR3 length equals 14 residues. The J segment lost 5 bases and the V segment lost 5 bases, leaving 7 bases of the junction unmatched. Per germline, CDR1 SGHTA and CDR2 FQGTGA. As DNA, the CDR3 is TGTGCCAGCAGCACCGGACAGGGTAGGACTGAAGCTTTCTTT. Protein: CASSTGQGRTEAFF.

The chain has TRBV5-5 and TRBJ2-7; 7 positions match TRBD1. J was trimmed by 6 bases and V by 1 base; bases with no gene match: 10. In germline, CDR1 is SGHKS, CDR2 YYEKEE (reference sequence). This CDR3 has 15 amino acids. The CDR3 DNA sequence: TGTGCCAGCAGCTTGCTGCTAACGACAGGGACCGAGCAGTACTTC. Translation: CASSLLLTTGTEQYF.

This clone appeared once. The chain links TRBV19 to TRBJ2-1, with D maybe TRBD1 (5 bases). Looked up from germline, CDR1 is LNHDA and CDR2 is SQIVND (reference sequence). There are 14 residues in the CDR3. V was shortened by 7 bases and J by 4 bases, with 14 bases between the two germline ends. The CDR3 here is CASNDGRDYNEQFF. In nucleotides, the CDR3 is TGTGCCAGTAACGACGGCAGGGATTACAATGAGCAGTTCTTC.

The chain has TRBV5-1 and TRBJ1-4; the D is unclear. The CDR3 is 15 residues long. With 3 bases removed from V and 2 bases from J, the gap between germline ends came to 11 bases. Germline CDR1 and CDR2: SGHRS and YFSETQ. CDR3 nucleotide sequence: TGCGCCAGCAGCTCTCAATATAGCACTAATGAAAAACTGTTTTTT. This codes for CASSSQYSTNEKLFF.

CDR3 coding DNA: TGCGCCAGCAGCTTGGAGGGATTCGCTGGGGCCAACGTCCTGACTTTC. Protein sequence: CASSLEGFAGANVLTF. The V call is TRBV5-1, the J call TRBJ2-6; D ambiguous. Trimming left V 0 bases short and J 2 bases short, with 9 bases between. The CDR3 runs to 16 residues. Germline V gene lookup returns CDR1 SGHRS and CDR2 YFSETQ.

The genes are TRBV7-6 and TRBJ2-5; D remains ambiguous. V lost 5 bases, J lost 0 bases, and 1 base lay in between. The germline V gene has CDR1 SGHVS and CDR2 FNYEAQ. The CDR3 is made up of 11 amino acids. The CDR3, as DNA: TGTGCCAGCAGCAACCAAGAGACCCAGTACTTC. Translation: CASSNQETQYF.

The CDR3 loop is CASNLQGTNEKLFF. Here the CDR3 DNA reads TGTGCCAGCAATCTACAGGGAACTAATGAAAAACTGTTTTTT. The chain carries TRBV5-8 and TRBJ1-4; D might be TRBD1 (6 bases). The CDR3 runs to 14 residues. Trimming shortened V by 6 bases and J by 1 base, and 10 bases separated the two germline ends. Germline assignment: CDR1 SGHTS and CDR2 YDEGEE.

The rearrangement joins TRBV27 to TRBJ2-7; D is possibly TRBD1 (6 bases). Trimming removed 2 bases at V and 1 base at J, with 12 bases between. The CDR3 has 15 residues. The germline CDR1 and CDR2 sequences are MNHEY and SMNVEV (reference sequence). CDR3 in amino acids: CASSLQGWGSYEQYF. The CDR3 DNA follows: TGTGCCAGCAGTTTACAGGGGTGGGGGTCCTACGAGCAGTACTTC.

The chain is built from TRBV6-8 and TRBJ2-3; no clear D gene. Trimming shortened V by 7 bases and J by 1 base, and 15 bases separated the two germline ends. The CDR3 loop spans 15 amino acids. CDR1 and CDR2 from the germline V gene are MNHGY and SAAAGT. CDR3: CASTDPLWCTDTQYF. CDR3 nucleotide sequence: TGTGCCAGCACTGACCCCCTATGGTGCACAGATACGCAGTATTTT.

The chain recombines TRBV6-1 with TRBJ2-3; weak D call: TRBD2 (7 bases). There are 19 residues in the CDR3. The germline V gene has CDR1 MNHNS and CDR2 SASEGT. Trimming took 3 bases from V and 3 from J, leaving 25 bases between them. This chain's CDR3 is CASSERWGGGRSGTDTQYF. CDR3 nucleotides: TGTGCCAGCAGTGAGAGATGGGGGGGCGGTCGAAGTGGTACAGATACGCAGTATTTT.

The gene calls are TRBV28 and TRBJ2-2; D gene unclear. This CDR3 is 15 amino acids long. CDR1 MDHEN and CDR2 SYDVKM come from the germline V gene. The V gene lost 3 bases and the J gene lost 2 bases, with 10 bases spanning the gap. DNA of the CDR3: TGTGCCAGCAGTTTCGTACAGCGTAACACCGGGGAGCTGTTTTTT. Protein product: CASSFVQRNTGELFF.

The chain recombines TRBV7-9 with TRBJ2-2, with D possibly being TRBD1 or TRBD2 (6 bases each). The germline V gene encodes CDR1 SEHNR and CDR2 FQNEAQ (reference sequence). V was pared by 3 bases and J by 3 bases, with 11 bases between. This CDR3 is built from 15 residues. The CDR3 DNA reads TGTGCCAGCAGCTTCCACAGGGAGGACACCGGGGAGCTGTTTTTT. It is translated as CASSFHREDTGELFF.

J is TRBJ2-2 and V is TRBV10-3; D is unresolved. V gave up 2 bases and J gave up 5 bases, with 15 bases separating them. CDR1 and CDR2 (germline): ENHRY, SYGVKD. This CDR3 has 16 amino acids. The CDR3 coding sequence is TGTGCCATCAGTGAGACGGAGACAACACGGACCGGGGAGCTGTTTTTT. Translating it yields CAISETETTRTGELFF.

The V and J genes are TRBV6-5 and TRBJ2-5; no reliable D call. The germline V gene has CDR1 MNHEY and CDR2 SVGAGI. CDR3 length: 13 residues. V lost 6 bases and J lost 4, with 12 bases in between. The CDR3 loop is CASSRPGRETQYF. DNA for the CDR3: TGTGCCAGCAGCCGACCCGGAAGAGAGACCCAGTACTTC.

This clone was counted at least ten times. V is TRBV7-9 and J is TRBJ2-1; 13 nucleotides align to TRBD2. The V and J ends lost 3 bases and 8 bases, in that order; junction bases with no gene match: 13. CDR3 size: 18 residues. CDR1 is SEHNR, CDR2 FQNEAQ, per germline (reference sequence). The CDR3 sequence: CASSFPRRLAGGRDEQFF. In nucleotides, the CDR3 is TGTGCCAGCAGCTTCCCCCGCCGACTAGCGGGAGGCAGGGATGAGCAGTTCTTC.